This passage covers 17 T cell receptor beta chains from one sample sequenced in a study of PD-1 blockade in classical Hodgkin lymphoma. After autologous stem cell transplantation all patients relapsed, and prior brentuximab vedotin exposure differed between cohorts. Produced via immunoSEQ multiplex PCR; TCRdb's table is partial and in-frame only. The sample lists some 100,000 clones, roughly 90% occurring once. The sample was peripheral blood mononuclear cells (PBMCs), taken at baseline. The source is a human donor with classical Hodgkin lymphoma.

The rearrangement uses TRBV9 and TRBJ1-5, with a tentative D call TRBD1 (5 bases). V gave up 2 bases and J gave up 6 bases, with 12 bases separating them. Germline CDR1 is SGDLS and CDR2 is YYNGEE. This CDR3 has 14 amino acids. This CDR3 is CASSVGAGGQPQHF. In nucleotides, the CDR3 is TGTGCCAGCAGCGTCGGGGCGGGGGGTCAGCCCCAGCATTTT.

This clone was recorded only once. V and J are TRBV28 and TRBJ2-7, with TRBD2 as a possible D gene (5 bases). This CDR3 contains 14 residues. Trimming left V 7 bases short and J 6 bases short, with 19 bases between. Per the germline V gene, CDR1 is MDHEN and CDR2 is SYDVKM. Here the CDR3 DNA reads TGTGCCAGCACCGACGGCCCCATGAGGGCCGAGCAGTACTTC. This encodes CASTDGPMRAEQYF.

The chain joins TRBV2 to TRBJ1-1; D uncertain. The ends were cut back, 3 bases at V and 2 bases at J, with 4 bases in the middle. CDR1 and CDR2 from the germline V gene are SNHLY and FYNNEI. The CDR3 is made up of 12 amino acids. CDR3 in amino acids: CASSEANTEAFF. For the CDR3, the DNA is TGTGCCAGCAGTGAGGCTAACACTGAAGCTTTCTTT.

The CDR3 nucleotides read TGTGCCAGTAGGGGATCGGGGGCTGTTGGGGGCTACACCTTC. This gives the protein CASRGSGAVGGYTF. The J gene is TRBJ1-2, the V gene TRBV19, with D possibly being TRBD1 (6 bases). Deletions cut 6 bases from V and 8 bases from J, with 19 bases between. Germline CDR1 is LNHDA and CDR2 is SQIVND (reference sequence). CDR3 length equals 14 residues.

The J gene is TRBJ2-2, the V gene TRBV5-1; 8 positions match TRBD1. The CDR3 runs 16 residues. J was trimmed by 2 bases and V by 4 bases; bases with no gene match: 7. Germline V lookup: CDR1 SGHRS, CDR2 YFSETQ. The CDR3 reads CASSTAGTGNTGELFF. In DNA form, the CDR3 reads TGCGCCAGCAGCACAGCCGGGACAGGCAACACCGGGGAGCTGTTTTTT.

V and J are TRBV2 and TRBJ2-1, with 10 bases aligning to TRBD2. This CDR3 contains 17 residues. V was clipped by 8 bases and J by 2 bases; unmatched bases: 12. Per germline, CDR1 SNHLY and CDR2 FYNNEI. CDR3 residues: CASLGLAPAVPYNEQFF. CDR3 nucleotide sequence: TGTGCCAGCCTGGGACTAGCGCCTGCAGTCCCCTACAATGAGCAGTTCTTC.

This chain connects TRBV7-9 to TRBJ2-1, with no clear D. V was shortened by 5 bases and J by 5 bases, with 13 bases between the two germline ends. The CDR3 consists of 14 residues. CDR1 and CDR2 (germline): SEHNR, FQNEAQ (reference sequence). This CDR3 reads CASSPTIRDNEQFF. DNA of the CDR3: TGTGCCAGCAGCCCGACGATTAGGGACAATGAGCAGTTCTTC.

This chain connects TRBV6-6 to TRBJ1-5, with TRBD1 matching 8 bases. Losses at the gene ends were 5 bases for V and 2 bases for J; bases not matched to a gene: 8. CDR1 is MNHNY, CDR2 SVGAGI, per germline (reference sequence). This CDR3 spans 16 amino acids. The CDR3 reads CASSPQGALGNQPQHF. CDR3 coding DNA: TGTGCCAGCAGTCCCCAGGGGGCCCTCGGCAATCAGCCCCAGCATTTT.

This chain connects TRBV5-8 to TRBJ1-2; 7 bases map to TRBD1. The CDR3 is 13 amino acids. Per germline, CDR1 SGHTS and CDR2 YDEGEE. Trimming took 0 bases from V and 6 from J; bases not matched to a gene: 2. The CDR3 loop is CASSLGDRDGYTF. CDR3 coding DNA: TGTGCCAGCAGCTTGGGAGACAGGGATGGCTACACCTTC.

This clone appeared once. The chain is built from TRBV6-5 and TRBJ1-2, with no clear D. Trimming left V 6 bases short and J 4 bases short, with 12 bases between. CDR1 and CDR2 (germline): MNHEY, SVGAGI. The CDR3 extends over 13 amino acids. As DNA, the CDR3 is TGTGCCAGCAGCAACGGGCAGGCCTATGGCTACACCTTC. It encodes CASSNGQAYGYTF.

The chain links TRBV10-1 to TRBJ2-1; D remains ambiguous. V was cut by 6 bases and J by 5 bases, with 17 bases left in between. The CDR3 has 15 residues. Germline V gene lookup returns CDR1 WNHNN and CDR2 SYGVQD (reference sequence). CDR3 nucleotide sequence: TGCGCCAGCAGCTGGACCGGACCCGGGCACAATGAGCAGTTCTTC. Protein: CASSWTGPGHNEQFF.

The rearrangement links TRBV7-3 to TRBJ1-2; D remains ambiguous. Trimming took 5 bases from V and 4 from J, leaving 8 bases between them. Germline values: CDR1 SGHTA, CDR2 FQGTGA. The CDR3 runs 12 residues. The DNA of the CDR3 is TGTGCCAGCAGCGAAGGAGGCTATGGCTACACCTTC. Protein product: CASSEGGYGYTF.

The V call is TRBV6-1, the J call TRBJ2-7, with 11 bases fitting TRBD1. This CDR3 is 15 amino acids long. The germline gives CDR1 MNHNS, CDR2 SASEGT. Trimming at V came to 6 bases and at J to 3 bases, leaving 7 bases not matched to a gene. The CDR3 spells CASSLTGTGGYEQYF. The CDR3 nucleotides are TGTGCCAGCAGCCTAACCGGGACAGGGGGCTACGAGCAGTACTTC.

This chain connects TRBV10-3 to TRBJ1-2; perhaps TRBD1 as D (5 bases). The CDR3 loop spans 14 amino acids. Germline V gene data show CDR1 as ENHRY and CDR2 as SYGVKD. The V and J ends lost 6 bases and 6 bases respectively, with 17 bases between them. The CDR3 here is CAISWGGEGNGYTF. The CDR3 nucleotides are TGTGCCATCAGCTGGGGGGGTGAGGGAAATGGCTACACCTTC.

In the case of this clone: The sample has other DNA sequences that encode this CDR3 too. The chain combines TRBV28 with TRBJ1-1; TRBD1 aligns across 7 bases. Germline V gene sequence: CDR1 MDHEN, CDR2 SYDVKM. The CDR3 is made up of 15 amino acids. J lost 0 bases, V lost 5 bases, and 6 bases had no gene match. In DNA form, the CDR3 reads TGTGCCAGCAGTCCTCCGGGACAGCTGAACACTGAAGCTTTCTTT. Its translation: CASSPPGQLNTEAFF.

V gene TRBV18 combines with J gene TRBJ1-2; tentative D call: TRBD1 (5 bases). Deletions cut 3 bases from V and 8 bases from J, with 10 bases between. This CDR3 has 12 amino acids. Germline CDR1 reads KGHSH; CDR2 reads LQKENI. CDR3 coding DNA: TGTGCCAGCTCACCGCAGACAGAAGGCTACACCTTC. Its translation: CASSPQTEGYTF.

V usage is TRBV7-9 and J usage is TRBJ1-1, with D possibly being TRBD1 (6 bases). Germline V gene data show CDR1 as SEHNR and CDR2 as FQNEAQ (reference sequence). This CDR3 region has 15 residues. The V gene lost 5 bases and the J gene lost 6 bases, with 19 bases spanning the gap. The CDR3 region is CASSHTDRRGAEAFF. The CDR3 DNA follows: TGTGCCAGCAGCCATACGGACAGACGGGGGGCTGAAGCTTTCTTT.